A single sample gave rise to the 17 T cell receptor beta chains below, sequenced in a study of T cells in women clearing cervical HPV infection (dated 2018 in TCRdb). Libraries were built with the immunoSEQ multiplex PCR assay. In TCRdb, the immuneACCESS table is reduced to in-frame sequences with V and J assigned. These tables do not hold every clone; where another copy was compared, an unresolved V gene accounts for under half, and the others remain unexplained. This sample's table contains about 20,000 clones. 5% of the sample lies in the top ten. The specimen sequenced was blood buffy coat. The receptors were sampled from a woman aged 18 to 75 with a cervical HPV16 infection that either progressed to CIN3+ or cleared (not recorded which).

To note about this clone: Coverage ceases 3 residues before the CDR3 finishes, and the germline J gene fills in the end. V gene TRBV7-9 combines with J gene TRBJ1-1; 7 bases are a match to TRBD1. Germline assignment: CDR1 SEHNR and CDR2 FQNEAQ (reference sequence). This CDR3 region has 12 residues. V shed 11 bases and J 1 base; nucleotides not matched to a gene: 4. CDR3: CAGRTGNTEAFF. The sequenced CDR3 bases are TGTGCCGGAAGGACAGGGAACACTGAA.

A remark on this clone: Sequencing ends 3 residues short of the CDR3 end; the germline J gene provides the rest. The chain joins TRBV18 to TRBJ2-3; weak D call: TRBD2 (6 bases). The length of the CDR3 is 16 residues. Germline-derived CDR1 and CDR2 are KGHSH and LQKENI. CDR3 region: CASSPSTGGSKETQYF. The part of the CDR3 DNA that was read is TGTGCCAGCTCCCCCTCCACCGGGGGATCTAAAGAGACG.

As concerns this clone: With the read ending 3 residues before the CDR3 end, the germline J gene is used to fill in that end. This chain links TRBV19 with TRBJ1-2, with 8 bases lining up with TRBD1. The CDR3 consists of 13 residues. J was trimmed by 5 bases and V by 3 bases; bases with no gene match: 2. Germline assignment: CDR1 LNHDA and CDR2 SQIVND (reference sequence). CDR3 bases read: TGTGCCAGTAGTATCCGACAGGGGTATGGC. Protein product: CASSIRQGYG. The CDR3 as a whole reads CASSIRQGYGYTF.

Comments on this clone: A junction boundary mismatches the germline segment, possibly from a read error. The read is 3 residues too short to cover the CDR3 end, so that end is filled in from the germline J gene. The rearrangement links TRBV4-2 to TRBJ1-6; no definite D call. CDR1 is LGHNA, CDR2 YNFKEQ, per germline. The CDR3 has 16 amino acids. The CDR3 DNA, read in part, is TGCGCCAGCAGCCAAGATAAGGGTTTCGGTAATTCACCC. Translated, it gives CASSQDKGFGNSP. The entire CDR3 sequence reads CASSQDKGFGNSPLHF.

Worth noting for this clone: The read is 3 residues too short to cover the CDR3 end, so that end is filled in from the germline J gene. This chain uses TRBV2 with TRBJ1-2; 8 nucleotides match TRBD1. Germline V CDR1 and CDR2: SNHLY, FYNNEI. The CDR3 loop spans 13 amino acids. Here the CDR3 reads CASSDMDREGYTF. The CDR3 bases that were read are TGTGCCAGCAGCGATATGGACAGGGAGGGC. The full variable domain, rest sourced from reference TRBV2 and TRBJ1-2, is EPEVTQTPSHQVTQMGQEVILRCVPISNHLYFYWYRQILGQKVEFLVSFYNNEISEKSEIFDDQFSVERPDGSNFTLKIRSTKLEDSAMYFCASSDMDREGYTFGSGTRLTVV.

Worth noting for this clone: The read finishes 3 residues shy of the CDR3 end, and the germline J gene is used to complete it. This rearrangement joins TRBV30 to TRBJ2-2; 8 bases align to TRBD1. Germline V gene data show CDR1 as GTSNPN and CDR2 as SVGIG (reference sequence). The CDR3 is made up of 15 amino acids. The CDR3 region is CASRQGSSYNSPLFF. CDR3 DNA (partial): TGTGCCTCTCGACAGGGGAGCTCCTATAATTCACCG.

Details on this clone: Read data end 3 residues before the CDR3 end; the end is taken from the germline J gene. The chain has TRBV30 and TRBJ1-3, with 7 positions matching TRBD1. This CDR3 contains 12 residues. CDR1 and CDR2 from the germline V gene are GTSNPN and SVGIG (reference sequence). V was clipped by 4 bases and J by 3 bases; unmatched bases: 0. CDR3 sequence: CAWTGGGNTIYF. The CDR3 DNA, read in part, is TGTGCCTGGACAGGGGGTGGAAACACC. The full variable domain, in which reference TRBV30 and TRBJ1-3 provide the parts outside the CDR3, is SQTIHQWPATLVQPVGSPLSLECTVEGTSNPNLYWYRQAAGRGLQLLFYSVGIGQISSEVPQNLSASRPQDRQFILSSKKLLLSDSGFYLCAWTGGGNTIYFGEGSWLTVV.

The CDR3 loop reads CASSLAGGTDTQYF. The sequenced part of the CDR3 DNA is TGCGCCAGCAGCTTGGCGGGCGGGACAGATACG. The chain carries TRBV5-1 and TRBJ2-3, with D tentatively TRBD2 (5 bases). The read gets to within 3 residues of the CDR3 end, and the germline J gene fills in the rest. There are 14 residues in the CDR3. Germline V CDR1 and CDR2: SGHRS, YFSETQ. Trimming shortened V by 0 bases and J by 3 bases, and 8 bases separated the two germline ends.

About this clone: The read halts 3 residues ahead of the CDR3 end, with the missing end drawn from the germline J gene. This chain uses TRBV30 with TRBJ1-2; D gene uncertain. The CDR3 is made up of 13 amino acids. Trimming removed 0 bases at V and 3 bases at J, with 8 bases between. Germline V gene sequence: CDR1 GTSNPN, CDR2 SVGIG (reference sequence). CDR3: CAWSVGRYYGYTF. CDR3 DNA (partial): TGTGCCTGGAGTGTAGGCAGGTACTATGGC.

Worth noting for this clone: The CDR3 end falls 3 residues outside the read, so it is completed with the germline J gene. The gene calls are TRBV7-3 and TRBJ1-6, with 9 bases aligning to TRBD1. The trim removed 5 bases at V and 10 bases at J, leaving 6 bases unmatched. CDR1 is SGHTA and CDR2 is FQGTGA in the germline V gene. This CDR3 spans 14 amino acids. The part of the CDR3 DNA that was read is TGTGCCAGCAGCAACACAGGGGGCAGCTCACCC. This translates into CASSNTGGSSP. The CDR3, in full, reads CASSNTGGSSPLHF.

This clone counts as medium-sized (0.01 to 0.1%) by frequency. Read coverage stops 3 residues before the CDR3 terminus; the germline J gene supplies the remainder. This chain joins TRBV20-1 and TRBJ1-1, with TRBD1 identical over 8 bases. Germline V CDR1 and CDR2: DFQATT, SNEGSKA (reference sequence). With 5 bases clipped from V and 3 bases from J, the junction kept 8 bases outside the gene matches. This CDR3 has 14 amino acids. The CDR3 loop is CSAYRQGRDTEAFF. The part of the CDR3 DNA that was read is TGCAGTGCTTATAGACAGGGGAGGGACACTGAA.

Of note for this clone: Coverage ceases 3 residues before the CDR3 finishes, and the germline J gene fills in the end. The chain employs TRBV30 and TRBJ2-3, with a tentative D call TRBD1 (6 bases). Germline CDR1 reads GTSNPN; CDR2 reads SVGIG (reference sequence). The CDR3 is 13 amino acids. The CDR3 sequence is CASQGSAQETQYF. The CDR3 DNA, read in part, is TGTGCCTCCCAGGGGTCAGCCCAAGAGACG.

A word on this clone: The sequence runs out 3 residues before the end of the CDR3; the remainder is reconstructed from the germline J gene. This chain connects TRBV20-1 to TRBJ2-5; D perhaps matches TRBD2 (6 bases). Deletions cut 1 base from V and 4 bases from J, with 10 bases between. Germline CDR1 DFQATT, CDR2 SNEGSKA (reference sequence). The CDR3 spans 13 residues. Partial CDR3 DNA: TGCAGTGCTAGAGTTACTAGCTTAGAGACC. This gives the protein CSARVTSLET. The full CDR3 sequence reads CSARVTSLETQYF.

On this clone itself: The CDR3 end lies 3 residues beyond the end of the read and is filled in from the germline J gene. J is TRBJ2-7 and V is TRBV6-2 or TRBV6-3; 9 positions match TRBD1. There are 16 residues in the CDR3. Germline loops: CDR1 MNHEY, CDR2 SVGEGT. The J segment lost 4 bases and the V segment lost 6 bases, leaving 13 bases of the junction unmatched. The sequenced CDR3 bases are TGTGCCAGCAGGACACCCGGGACAGGGTTTGAGTACGAG. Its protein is CASRTPGTGFEYE. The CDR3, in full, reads CASRTPGTGFEYEQYF.

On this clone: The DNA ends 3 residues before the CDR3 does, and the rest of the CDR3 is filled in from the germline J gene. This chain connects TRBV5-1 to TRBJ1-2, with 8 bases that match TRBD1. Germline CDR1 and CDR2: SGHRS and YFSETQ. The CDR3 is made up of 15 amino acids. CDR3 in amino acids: CASSPGTGGGLTYTF. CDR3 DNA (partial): TGCGCCAGCAGCCCGGGGACAGGTGGGGGGTTGACC. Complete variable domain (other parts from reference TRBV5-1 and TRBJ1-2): KAGVTQTPRYLIKTRGQQVTLSCSPISGHRSVSWYQQTPGQGLQFLFEYFSETQRNKGNFPGRFSGRQFSNSRSEMNVSTLELGDSALYLCASSPGTGGGLTYTFGSGTRLTVV.

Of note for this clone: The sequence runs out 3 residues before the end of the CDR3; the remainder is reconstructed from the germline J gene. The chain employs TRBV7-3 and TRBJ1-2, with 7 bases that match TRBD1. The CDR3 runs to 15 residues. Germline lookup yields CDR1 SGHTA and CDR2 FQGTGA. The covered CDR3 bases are TGTGCCAGCAGCTTCCGGGACAGCCCCTACAATGAC. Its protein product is CASSFRDSPYND. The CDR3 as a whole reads CASSFRDSPYNDYTF.

CDR3 loop: CASSQDEDRPSRELFF. The CDR3 bases that were read are TGTGCCAGCAGCCAAGACGAAGACAGACCATCCCGGGAG. The chain recombines TRBV14 with TRBJ2-2, with D possibly matching TRBD1 (5 bases). The CDR3 end falls 3 residues outside the read, so it is completed with the germline J gene. CDR3 size: 16 residues. Germline V CDR1 and CDR2: SGHDN, FVKESK. V was trimmed by 0 bases and J by 9 bases, leaving 17 bases between them.